The 4 T cell receptor beta chains below all came from one sample that was sequenced in a study of lymphopenia after photon versus proton radiotherapy (dated by TCRdb to between 2018 and 2021). The library came from the immunoSEQ multiplex PCR assay. TCRdb provides this immuneACCESS table in a form limited to in-frame rearrangements. Some clones are lacking; in checked studies, under half of them reflect an unresolved V gene, and why the rest are absent is not known. The sample records tens of thousands of clones, 70% to 85% of which are singletons. Approximately 22% of the sample rests with the top ten. Source: peripheral blood, taken from a patient treated with proton-based radiotherapy. The receptors derive from a woman in her sixties or seventies with pancreatic cancer.

The chain couples TRBV4-1 to TRBJ1-1; TRBD1 matches 10 bases. There are 17 residues in the CDR3. Per the germline V gene, CDR1 is MGHRA and CDR2 is YSYEKL. V trimming: 1 base; J trimming: 5 bases; junction bases outside the gene matches: 10. The CDR3 DNA is TGCGCCAGCAGCCAAGGAGACAGGGGGCCATCGCGGACTGAAGCTTTCTTT. Amino acid sequence: CASSQGDRGPSRTEAFF.

The V and J genes are TRBV6-5 and TRBJ1-2; D gene ambiguous. The CDR3 has 11 residues. Germline V gene data show CDR1 as MNHEY and CDR2 as SVGAGI. V was pared by 5 bases and J by 8 bases, with 9 bases between. CDR3 in DNA: TGTGCCAGCAGTCCTTTAGGAGGCTACACCTTC. Its protein product is CASSPLGGYTF.

The CDR3 DNA is TGTGCCACCAGCAGAGACGCACCCCTAACTAGCGGGAGATCCAATGAGCAGTTCTTC. Its protein is CATSRDAPLTSGRSNEQFF. The chain links TRBV15 to TRBJ2-1; 11 positions agree with TRBD2. The CDR3 has 19 amino acids. CDR1 is LNHNV, CDR2 YYDKDF, per germline (reference sequence). J lost 6 bases, V lost 0 bases, and 13 bases had no gene match.

In DNA, the CDR3 is TGTGCCAGCAGCCAAGATAAGGGGGACAGGGCTACAACTAATGAAAAACTGTTTTTT. This gives the protein CASSQDKGDRATTNEKLFF. The chain uses TRBV4-2 and TRBJ1-4; 9 bases are a match to TRBD1. J gave up 0 bases and V 0 bases, and 8 bases lay outside the gene matches. This CDR3 contains 19 residues. Per the germline V gene, CDR1 is LGHNA and CDR2 is YNFKEQ.